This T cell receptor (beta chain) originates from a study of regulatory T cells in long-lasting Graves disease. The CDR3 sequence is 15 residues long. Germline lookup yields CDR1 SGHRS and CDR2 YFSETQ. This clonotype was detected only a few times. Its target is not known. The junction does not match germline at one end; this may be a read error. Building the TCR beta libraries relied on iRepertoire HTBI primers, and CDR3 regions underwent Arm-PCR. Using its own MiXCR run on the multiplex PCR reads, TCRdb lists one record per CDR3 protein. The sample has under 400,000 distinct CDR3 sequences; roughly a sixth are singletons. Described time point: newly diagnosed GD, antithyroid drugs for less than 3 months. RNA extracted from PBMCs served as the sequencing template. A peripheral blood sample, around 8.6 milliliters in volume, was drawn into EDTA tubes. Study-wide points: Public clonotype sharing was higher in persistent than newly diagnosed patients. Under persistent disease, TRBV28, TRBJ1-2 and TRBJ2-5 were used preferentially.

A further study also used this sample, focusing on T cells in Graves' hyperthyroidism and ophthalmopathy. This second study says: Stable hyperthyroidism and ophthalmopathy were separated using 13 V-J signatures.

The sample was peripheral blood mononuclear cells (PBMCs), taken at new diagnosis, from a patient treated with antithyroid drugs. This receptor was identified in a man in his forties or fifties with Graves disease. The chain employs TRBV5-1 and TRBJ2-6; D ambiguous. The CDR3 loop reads CASSLEAPGANVLTF. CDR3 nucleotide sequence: TGTGCCAGCAGCTTAGAGGCCCCTGGGGCCAACGTCCTGACTTTC.